Below, 9 T cell receptor beta chains from the same sample are listed, as sequenced in a study of blood T cells in healthy people across ages (dated by TCRdb to 2015 to 2017). Receptor libraries were prepared by 5' RACE. Sequencing was carried out with an Illumina HiSeq 2500. A second roughly 6 to 12 cycle PCR used a sample-barcoded 5' primer and a J-beta primer mix. The public reads were reprocessed in TCRdb via fastp at Q25 and MiXCR, keeping in-frame beta chains. Rows are combined by CDR3 protein, so each entry shows the most common genes and DNA. The sample table holds about 900,000 distinct CDR3 sequences, of which about 44% were seen once. The biggest ten clones account for 13% of the sample. The sequenced material came from blood. The receptors were gathered from a man aged 30 to 45 in good health.

The V and J genes are TRBV7-9 and TRBJ1-4; D might be TRBD1 (5 bases). CDR1 is SEHNR, CDR2 FQNEAQ, per germline (reference sequence). CDR3 size: 17 residues. Trimming left V 8 bases short and J 7 bases short, with 26 bases between. This CDR3 is CASRDPGEGLVGEKLFF. CDR3 nucleotides: TGTGCCAGCCGTGACCCGGGGGAAGGCTTGGTGGGTGAAAAACTGTTTTTT.

This clonotype appeared a single time. The chain combines TRBV28 with TRBJ2-4; D is undetermined. The J call may be faulty, since TRBJ2-7 better matches the DNA end. The CDR3 has 13 amino acids. Germline V gene sequence: CDR1 MDHEN, CDR2 SYDVKM. In DNA form, the CDR3 reads TGTGCCAGCAGCCCTCCCTTTCGCTACGAGCAGTACTTC. This sequence encodes CASSPPFRYEQYF.

This clonotype was found many times. The chain joins TRBV7-2 to TRBJ2-7, with D hard to call. The germline V gene encodes CDR1 SGHTA and CDR2 FQGNSA. V was trimmed by 5 bases and J by 8 bases, leaving 13 bases between them. The CDR3 loop spans 12 amino acids. The CDR3 nucleotides are TGTGCCAGCAGCCAGCCCCCTCTCAAGCAGTACTTC. It codes for CASSQPPLKQYF.

This clonotype was observed many times. This chain links TRBV11-2 with TRBJ2-7; the D gene is possibly TRBD1 (5 bases). The CDR3 consists of 13 residues. The V end lost 5 bases, the J end lost 5 bases, and 13 bases lay between the germline ends. Germline V gene data show CDR1 as SGHAT and CDR2 as FQNNGV. The CDR3 DNA reads TGTGCCAGCAGCCCGACAGTTTTTGACGAGCAGTACTTC. Amino acids: CASSPTVFDEQYF.

J is TRBJ2-2 and V is TRBV6-1; unclear D gene. Trimming pared 10 bases from V and 2 bases from J, leaving 14 bases between. From germline, CDR1 is MNHNS and CDR2 SASEGT. The CDR3 sequence is 14 residues long. This chain's CDR3 is CATGAAGNTGELFF. CDR3 DNA sequence: TGTGCCACCGGAGCAGCCGGTAACACCGGGGAGCTGTTTTTT.

The genes are TRBV5-5 and TRBJ2-3, with D perhaps given as TRBD1 or TRBD2 (5 bases each). This CDR3 region has 15 residues. Trimming removed 0 bases at V and 9 bases at J, with 17 bases between. Germline V gene sequence: CDR1 SGHKS, CDR2 YYEKEE (reference sequence). CDR3 coding DNA: TGTGCCAGCAGCTTGGAAGGCAGGGTGGGAGTAACGCAGTATTTT. Amino acid sequence: CASSLEGRVGVTQYF.

This sequence joins TRBV7-9 and TRBJ1-5; D is possibly TRBD1 (5 bases). Germline V gives CDR1 SEHNR, CDR2 FQNEAQ (reference sequence). Trimming took 1 base from V and 5 from J, leaving 12 bases between them. CDR3 length: 15 residues. CDR3 coding DNA: TGTGCCAGCAGCTTAGGAGGGACCTCCCATCAGCCCCAGCATTTT. Amino acids: CASSLGGTSHQPQHF.

This clonotype was seen only a few times. The chain links TRBV30 to TRBJ1-2; no firm D call. Germline V gene sequence: CDR1 GTSNPN, CDR2 SVGIG (reference sequence). V lost 3 bases, J lost 4 bases, and 6 bases lay in between. The CDR3 length is 11 residues. CDR3 nucleotide sequence: TGTGCCTGGAGGAACAGCTATGGCTACACCTTC. This encodes CAWRNSYGYTF.

J is TRBJ2-1 and V is TRBV19; 8 positions agree with TRBD2. The DNA end is more similar to TRBJ2-7, so the J call may be wrong. Looked up from germline, CDR1 is LNHDA and CDR2 is SQIVND (reference sequence). The CDR3 contains 15 residues. CDR3 DNA: TGTGCCAGTAGTATCCCGGGGGGGTCCTACAATGAGCAGTACTTC. Protein product: CASSIPGGSYNEQYF.